This entry describes one T cell receptor beta chain. Sequencing used immunoSEQ multiplex PCR; TCRdb keeps in-frame clones, though not all of them. The sample contains around 71,000 clones, about 92% of which appear only once. CDR1 and CDR2 (germline): SGHKS, YYEKEE (reference sequence). The V gene lost 0 bases and the J gene lost 5 bases, with 11 bases spanning the gap. This CDR3 has 14 residues. The data originate from a study of T cell changes during pregnancy in multiple sclerosis. The sequencing used peripheral blood, collected in the third trimester of pregnancy. The TCR was taken from a female donor with multiple sclerosis, enrolled in a pregnancy study. The V call is TRBV5-5, the J call TRBJ2-5; D might be TRBD2 (6 bases). The CDR3 loop is CASSLATSGETQYF. CDR3 sequence (DNA): TGTGCCAGCAGCTTGGCGACCAGCGGGGAGACCCAGTACTTC.